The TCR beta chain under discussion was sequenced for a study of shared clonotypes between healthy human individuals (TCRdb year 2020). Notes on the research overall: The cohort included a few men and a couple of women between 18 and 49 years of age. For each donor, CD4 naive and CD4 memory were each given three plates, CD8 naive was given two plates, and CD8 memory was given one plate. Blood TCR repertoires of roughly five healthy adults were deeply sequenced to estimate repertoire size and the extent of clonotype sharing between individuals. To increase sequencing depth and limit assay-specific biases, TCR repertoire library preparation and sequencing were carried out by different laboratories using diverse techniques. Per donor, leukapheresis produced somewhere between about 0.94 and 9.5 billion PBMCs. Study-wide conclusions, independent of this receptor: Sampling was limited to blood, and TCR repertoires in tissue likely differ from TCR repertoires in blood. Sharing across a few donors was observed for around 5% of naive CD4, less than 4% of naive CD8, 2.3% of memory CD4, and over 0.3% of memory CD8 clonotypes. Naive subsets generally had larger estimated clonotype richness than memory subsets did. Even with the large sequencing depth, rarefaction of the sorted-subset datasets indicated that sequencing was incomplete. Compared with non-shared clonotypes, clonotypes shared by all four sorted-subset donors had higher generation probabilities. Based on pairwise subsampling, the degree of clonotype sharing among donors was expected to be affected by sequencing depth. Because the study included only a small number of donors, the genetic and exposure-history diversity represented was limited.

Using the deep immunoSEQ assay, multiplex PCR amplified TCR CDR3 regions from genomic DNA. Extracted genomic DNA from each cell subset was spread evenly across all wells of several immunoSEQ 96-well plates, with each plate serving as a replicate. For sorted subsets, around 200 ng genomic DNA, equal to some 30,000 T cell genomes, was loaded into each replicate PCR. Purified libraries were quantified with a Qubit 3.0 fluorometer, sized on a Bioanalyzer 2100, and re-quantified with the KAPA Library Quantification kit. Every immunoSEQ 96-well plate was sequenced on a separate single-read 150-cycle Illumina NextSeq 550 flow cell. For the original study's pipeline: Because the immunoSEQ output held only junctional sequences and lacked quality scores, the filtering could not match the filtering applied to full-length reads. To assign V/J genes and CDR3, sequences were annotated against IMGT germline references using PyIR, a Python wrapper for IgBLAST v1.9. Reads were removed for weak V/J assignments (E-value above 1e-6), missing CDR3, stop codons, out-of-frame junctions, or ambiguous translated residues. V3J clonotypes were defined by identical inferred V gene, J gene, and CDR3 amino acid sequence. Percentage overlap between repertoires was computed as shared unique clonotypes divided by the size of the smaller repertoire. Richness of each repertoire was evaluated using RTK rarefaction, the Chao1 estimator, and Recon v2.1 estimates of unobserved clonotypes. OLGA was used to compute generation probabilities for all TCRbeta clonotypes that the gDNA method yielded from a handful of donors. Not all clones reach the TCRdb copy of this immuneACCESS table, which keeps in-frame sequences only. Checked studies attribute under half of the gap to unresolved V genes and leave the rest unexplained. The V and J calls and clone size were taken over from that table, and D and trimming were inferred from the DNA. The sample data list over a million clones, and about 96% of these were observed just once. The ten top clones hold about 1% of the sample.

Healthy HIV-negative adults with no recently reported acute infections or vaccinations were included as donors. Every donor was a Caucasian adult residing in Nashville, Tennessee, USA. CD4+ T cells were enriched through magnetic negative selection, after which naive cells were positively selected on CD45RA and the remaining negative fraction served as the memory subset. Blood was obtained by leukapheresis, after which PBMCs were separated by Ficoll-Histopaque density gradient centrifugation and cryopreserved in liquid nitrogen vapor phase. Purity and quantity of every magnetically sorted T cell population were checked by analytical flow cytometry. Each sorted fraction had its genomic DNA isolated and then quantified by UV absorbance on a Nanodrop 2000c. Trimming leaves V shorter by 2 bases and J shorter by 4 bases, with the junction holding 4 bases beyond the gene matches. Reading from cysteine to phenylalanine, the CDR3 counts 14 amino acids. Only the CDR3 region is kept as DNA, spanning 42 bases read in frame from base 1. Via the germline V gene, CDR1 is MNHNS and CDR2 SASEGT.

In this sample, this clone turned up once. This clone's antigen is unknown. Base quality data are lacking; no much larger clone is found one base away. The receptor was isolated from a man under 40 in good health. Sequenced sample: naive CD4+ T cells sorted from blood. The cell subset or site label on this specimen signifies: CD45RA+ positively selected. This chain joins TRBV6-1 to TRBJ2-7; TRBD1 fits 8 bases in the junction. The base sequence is TGTGCCAGCAGTGAAAGGACAGGGCAGTACGAGCAGTACTTC. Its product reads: CASSERTGQYEQYF.